The 14 T cell receptor beta chains in this list originate from one sample, sequenced in a study of T cell responses to AZD1222 COVID-19 vaccine. This table comes from immunoSEQ multiplex PCR, and its TCRdb copy is limited to in-frame clones, with some not included. The table shows roughly 87,000 clones, with 89% occurring only once. Sequenced material: peripheral blood, taken 28 days after the second AZD1222 dose. These receptors originate from an adult who received the AZD1222 COVID-19 vaccine.

The rearrangement uses TRBV11-2 and TRBJ1-3; no clear D gene. The ends were cut back, 2 bases at V and 4 bases at J, with 12 bases in the middle. The CDR3 extends over 15 amino acids. CDR1 is SGHAT, CDR2 FQNNGV, per germline. For the CDR3, the DNA is TGTGCCAGCAGCTTATATGCGGCTGGAGGAAACACCATATATTTT. It is translated as CASSLYAAGGNTIYF.

The chain employs TRBV19 and TRBJ2-2; 7 bases are a match to TRBD1. The J segment lost 1 base and the V segment lost 7 bases, leaving 3 bases of the junction unmatched. This CDR3 is 14 amino acids long. From germline, CDR1 is LNHDA and CDR2 SQIVND (reference sequence). DNA of the CDR3: TGTGCCAGTACTTGGACAGGGAACACCGGGGAGCTGTTTTTT. Amino acids: CASTWTGNTGELFF.

J is TRBJ1-1 and V is TRBV5-5; no firm D call. The V gene's germline CDR1 is SGHKS and CDR2 YYEKEE (reference sequence). CDR3 size: 13 residues. With 0 bases removed from V and 3 bases from J, the gap between germline ends came to 6 bases. In DNA, the CDR3 is TGTGCCAGCAGCTTGGACAGTTACACTGAAGCTTTCTTT. The encoded protein is CASSLDSYTEAFF.

The V call is TRBV5-1, the J call TRBJ2-7, with D perhaps being TRBD1 or TRBD2 (5 bases each). V lost 2 bases and J lost 0, with 9 bases in between. This CDR3 has 14 amino acids. CDR1 is SGHRS and CDR2 is YFSETQ in the germline V gene. CDR3 bases: TGCGCCAGCAGCTTAGGGGACCCCTCCTACGAGCAGTACTTC. This translates into CASSLGDPSYEQYF.

The J gene is TRBJ2-5, the V gene TRBV7-2; D is tentatively TRBD1 or TRBD2 (5 bases each). The germline CDR1 and CDR2 sequences are SGHTA and FQGNSA. V was shortened by 8 bases and J by 5 bases, with 15 bases between the two germline ends. The CDR3 consists of 13 residues. CDR3 sequence (DNA): TGTGCCAGCTCCTGGAGGCAGGGCGAGACCCAGTACTTC. Amino acids: CASSWRQGETQYF.

This chain uses TRBV15 with TRBJ1-4; D not certain. This CDR3 spans 15 amino acids. Germline V gene data show CDR1 as LNHNV and CDR2 as YYDKDF (reference sequence). The V end lost 5 bases, the J end lost 5 bases, and 15 bases lay between the germline ends. This CDR3 reads CATSGGGLGNEKLFF. In DNA, the CDR3 is TGTGCCACCAGCGGAGGAGGCCTGGGAAATGAAAAACTGTTTTTT.

The chain carries TRBV18 and TRBJ1-5; D remains unclear. CDR3 length: 15 residues. V lost 6 bases to trimming and J lost 0 bases, with 12 bases between them. The germline V gene has CDR1 KGHSH and CDR2 LQKENI. This CDR3 reads CASSSDNYSNQPQHF. The CDR3 DNA reads TGTGCCAGCTCTTCCGACAATTATAGCAATCAGCCCCAGCATTTT.

This sequence joins TRBV18 and TRBJ1-4; no reliable D call. CDR3 length: 13 residues. The V gene's germline CDR1 is KGHSH and CDR2 LQKENI. Trimming took off 3 bases at V and 7 bases at J, with 9 bases between the two ends. CDR3 amino acids: CASSPLESEKLFF. The CDR3 region has the DNA TGTGCCAGCTCACCCCTGGAAAGTGAAAAACTGTTTTTT.

The chain couples TRBV6-4 to TRBJ2-3; TRBD2 aligns across 15 bases. J lost 5 bases, V lost 6 bases, and 6 bases had no gene match. The CDR3 is 16 residues long. CDR1 and CDR2 (germline): MRHNA, SNTAGT. CDR3 sequence: CASSAGTSGGRDTQYF. As DNA, the CDR3 is TGTGCCAGCAGCGCCGGGACTAGCGGGGGGAGAGATACGCAGTATTTT.

V is TRBV18 and J is TRBJ2-1; the D gene is possibly TRBD2 (5 bases). The CDR3 loop spans 11 amino acids. Per germline, CDR1 KGHSH and CDR2 LQKENI. V gave up 6 bases and J gave up 9 bases, with 9 bases separating them. The CDR3 sequence: CASSPGGEQFF. The CDR3 DNA is TGTGCCAGCTCCCCAGGAGGTGAGCAGTTCTTC.

The rearrangement uses TRBV7-3 and TRBJ1-1; TRBD1 might be the D (6 bases). The CDR3 is made up of 15 amino acids. The germline gives CDR1 SGHTA, CDR2 FQGTGA. V lost 5 bases, J lost 4 bases, and 17 bases lay in between. The CDR3 coding sequence is TGTGCCAGCAGCCCCTCTACAGGGCCGAGCACTGAAGCTTTCTTT. Amino acids: CASSPSTGPSTEAFF.

Only a few counts were recorded for this clone. The V and J genes are TRBV19 and TRBJ2-2, with TRBD1 as a possible D gene (6 bases). In germline, CDR1 is LNHDA, CDR2 SQIVND (reference sequence). V lost 10 bases and J lost 2, with 20 bases in between. The CDR3 spans 16 residues. CDR3 in amino acids: CATGSGTGLNTGELFF. The DNA for the CDR3 is TGTGCCACCGGGTCGGGAACAGGGCTAAACACCGGGGAGCTGTTTTTT.

This rearrangement joins TRBV2 to TRBJ2-5; D ambiguous. V shed 3 bases and J shed 0 bases, with 8 bases lying between them. CDR1 is SNHLY, CDR2 FYNNEI, per germline. The CDR3 has 14 amino acids. CDR3 DNA: TGTGCCAGCAGTGATTGGCCGAACCAAGAGACCCAGTACTTC. Protein product: CASSDWPNQETQYF.

This clone was detected a few times. The rearrangement joins TRBV30 to TRBJ1-5; D is uncertain. Germline values: CDR1 GTSNPN, CDR2 SVGIG (reference sequence). This CDR3 has 15 residues. V lost 2 bases, J lost 2 bases, and 13 bases lay in between. This CDR3 reads CAWSIGVGGNQPQHF. CDR3 sequence (DNA): TGTGCCTGGAGTATCGGGGTAGGAGGCAATCAGCCCCAGCATTTT.